This T cell receptor beta chain was obtained from a study of radiotherapy plus CTLA-4 blockade in lung cancer. Study outcomes and limitations: Following radiotherapy plus ipilimumab, tumor-derived TCR clones expanded in the blood.

A single count supports this clone. Its antigen is unidentified. Sequencing used immunoSEQ multiplex PCR; TCRdb keeps in-frame clones, though not all of them. The data hold under 110,000 clones, with more than 75% observed a single time. The CDR3 consists of 14 residues. Germline CDR1 MGHDK, CDR2 SYGVNS. Trimming pared 3 bases from V and 2 bases from J, leaving 10 bases between. The receptor was isolated from a human donor with non-small cell lung cancer that progressed on radiotherapy plus ipilimumab. Some clones in this sample may be carry-over from other donors' samples. V gene TRBV25-1 combines with J gene TRBJ2-5; tentatively, D is TRBD2 (5 bases). The sequences come from peripheral blood, collected from a patient treated with radiotherapy plus ipilimumab. The CDR3 DNA sequence: TGTGCCAGCAGTGATCCGGGGTATCAAGAGACCCAGTACTTC. Protein: CASSDPGYQETQYF. The entire variable domain, with the rest obtained from reference TRBV25-1 and TRBJ2-5, is as follows: EADIYQTPRYLVIGTGKKITLECSQTMGHDKMYWYQQDPGMELHLIHYSYGVNSTEKGDLSSESTVSRIRTEHFPLTLESARPSHTSQYLCASSDPGYQETQYFGPGTRLLVL.